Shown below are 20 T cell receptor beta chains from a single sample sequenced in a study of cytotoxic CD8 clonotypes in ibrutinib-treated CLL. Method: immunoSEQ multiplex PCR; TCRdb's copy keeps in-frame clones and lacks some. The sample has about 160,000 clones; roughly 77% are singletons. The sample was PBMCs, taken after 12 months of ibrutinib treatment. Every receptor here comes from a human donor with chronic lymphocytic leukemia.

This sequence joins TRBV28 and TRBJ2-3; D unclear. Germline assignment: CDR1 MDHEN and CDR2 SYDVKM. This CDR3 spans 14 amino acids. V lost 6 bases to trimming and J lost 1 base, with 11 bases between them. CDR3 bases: TGTGCCAGCAGCCGAGGCGGCGGCACAGATACGCAGTATTTT. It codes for CASSRGGGTDTQYF.

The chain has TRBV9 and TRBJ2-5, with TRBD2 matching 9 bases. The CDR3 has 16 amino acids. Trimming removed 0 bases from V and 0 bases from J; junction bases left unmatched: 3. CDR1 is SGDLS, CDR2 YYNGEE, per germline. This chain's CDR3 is CASSVGSSGNQETQYF. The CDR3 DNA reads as TGTGCCAGCAGCGTAGGCTCTAGCGGGAACCAAGAGACCCAGTACTTC.

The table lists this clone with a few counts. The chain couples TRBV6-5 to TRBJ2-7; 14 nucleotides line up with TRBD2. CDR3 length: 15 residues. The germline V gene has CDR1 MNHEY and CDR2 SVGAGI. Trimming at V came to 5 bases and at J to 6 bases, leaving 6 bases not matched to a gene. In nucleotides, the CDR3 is TGTGCCAGCAGTCCGAGACTAGCGGGAGGGGGCGAGCAGTACTTC. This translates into CASSPRLAGGGEQYF.

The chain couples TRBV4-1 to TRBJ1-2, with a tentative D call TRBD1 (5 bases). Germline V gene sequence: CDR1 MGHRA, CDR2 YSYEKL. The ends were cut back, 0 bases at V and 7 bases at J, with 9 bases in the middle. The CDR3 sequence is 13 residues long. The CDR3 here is CASSQDLGVGYTF. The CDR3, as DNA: TGCGCCAGCAGCCAAGATCTAGGGGTTGGCTACACCTTC.

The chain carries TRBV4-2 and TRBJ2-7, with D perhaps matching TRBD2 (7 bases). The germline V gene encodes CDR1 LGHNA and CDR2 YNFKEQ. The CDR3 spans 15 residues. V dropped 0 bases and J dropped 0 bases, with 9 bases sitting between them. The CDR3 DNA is TGTGCCAGCAGCCAAGATAGGGGGGGCTCCTACGAGCAGTACTTC. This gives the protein CASSQDRGGSYEQYF.

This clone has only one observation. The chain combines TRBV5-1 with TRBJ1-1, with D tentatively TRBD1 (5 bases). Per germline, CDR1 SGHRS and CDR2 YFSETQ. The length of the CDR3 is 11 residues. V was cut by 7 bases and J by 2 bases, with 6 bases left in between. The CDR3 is CASGGNTEAFF. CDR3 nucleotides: TGCGCCAGCGGGGGTAACACTGAAGCTTTCTTT. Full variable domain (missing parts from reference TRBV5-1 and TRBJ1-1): KAGVTQTPRYLIKTRGQQVTLSCSPISGHRSVSWYQQTPGQGLQFLFEYFSETQRNKGNFPGRFSGRQFSNSRSEMNVSTLELGDSALYLCASGGNTEAFFGQGTRLTVV.

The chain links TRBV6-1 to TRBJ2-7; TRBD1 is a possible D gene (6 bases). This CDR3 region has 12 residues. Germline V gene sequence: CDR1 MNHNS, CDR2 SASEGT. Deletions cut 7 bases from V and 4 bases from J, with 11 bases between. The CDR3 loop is CASNTQGYEQYF. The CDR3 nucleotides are TGTGCCAGCAACACACAGGGTTACGAGCAGTACTTC.

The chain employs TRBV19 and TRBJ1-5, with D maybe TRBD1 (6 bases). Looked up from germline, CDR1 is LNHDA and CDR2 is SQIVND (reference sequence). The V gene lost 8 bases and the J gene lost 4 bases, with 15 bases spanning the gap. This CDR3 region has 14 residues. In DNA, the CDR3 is TGTGCCAGTGATCGGGACACAATTAATCAGCCCCAGCATTTT. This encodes CASDRDTINQPQHF.

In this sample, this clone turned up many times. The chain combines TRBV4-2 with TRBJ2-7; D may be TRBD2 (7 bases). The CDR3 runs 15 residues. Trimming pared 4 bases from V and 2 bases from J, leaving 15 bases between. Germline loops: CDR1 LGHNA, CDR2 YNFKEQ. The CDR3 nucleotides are TGTGCCAGCAGCCTCGGGGGGCCAGGAACCTACGAGCAGTACTTC. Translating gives CASSLGGPGTYEQYF.

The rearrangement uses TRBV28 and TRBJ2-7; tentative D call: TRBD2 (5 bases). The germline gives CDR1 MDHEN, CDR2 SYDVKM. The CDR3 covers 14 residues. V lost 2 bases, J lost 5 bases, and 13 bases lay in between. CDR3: CASSLTSRRNEQYF. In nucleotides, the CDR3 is TGTGCCAGCAGTTTAACGAGCCGGAGGAACGAGCAGTACTTC.

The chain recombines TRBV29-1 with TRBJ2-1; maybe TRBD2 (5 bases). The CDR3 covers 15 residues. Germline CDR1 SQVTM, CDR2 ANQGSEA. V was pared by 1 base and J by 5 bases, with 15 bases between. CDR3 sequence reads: CSVEGGGGNHNEQFF. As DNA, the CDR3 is TGCAGCGTTGAAGGGGGTGGAGGAAATCACAATGAGCAGTTCTTC.

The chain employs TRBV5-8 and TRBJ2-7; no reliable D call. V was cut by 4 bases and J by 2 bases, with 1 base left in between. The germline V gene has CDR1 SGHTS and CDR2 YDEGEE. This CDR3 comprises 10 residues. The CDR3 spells CASSPYEQYF. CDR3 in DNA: TGTGCCAGCAGCCCCTACGAGCAGTACTTC.

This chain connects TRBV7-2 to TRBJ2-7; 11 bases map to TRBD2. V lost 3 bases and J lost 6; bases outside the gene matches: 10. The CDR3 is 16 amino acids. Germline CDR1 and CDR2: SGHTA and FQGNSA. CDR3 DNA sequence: TGTGCCAGCAGCTTTAGCGGGAGGGCCCTCAATAGCGAGCAGTACTTC. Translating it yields CASSFSGRALNSEQYF.

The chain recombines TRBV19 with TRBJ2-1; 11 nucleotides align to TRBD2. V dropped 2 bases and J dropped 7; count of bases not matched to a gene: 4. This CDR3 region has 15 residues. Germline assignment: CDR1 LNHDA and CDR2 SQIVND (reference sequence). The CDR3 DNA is TGTGCCAGTAGTATACTAGCGGGAGGCTGGAATGAGCAGTTCTTC. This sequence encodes CASSILAGGWNEQFF.

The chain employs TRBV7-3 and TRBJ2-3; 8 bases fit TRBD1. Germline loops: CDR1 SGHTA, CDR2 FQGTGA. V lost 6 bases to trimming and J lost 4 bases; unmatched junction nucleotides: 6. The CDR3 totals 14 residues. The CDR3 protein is CASSPTGAPDTQYF. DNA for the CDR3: TGTGCCAGCAGTCCGACAGGGGCACCAGATACGCAGTATTTT.

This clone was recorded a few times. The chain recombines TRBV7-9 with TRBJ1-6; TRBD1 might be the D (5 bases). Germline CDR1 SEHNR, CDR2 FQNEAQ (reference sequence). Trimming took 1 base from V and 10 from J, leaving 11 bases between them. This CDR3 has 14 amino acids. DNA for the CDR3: TGTGCCAGCAGCTTAGATGTAGGGGACTCACCCCTCCACTTT. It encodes CASSLDVGDSPLHF.

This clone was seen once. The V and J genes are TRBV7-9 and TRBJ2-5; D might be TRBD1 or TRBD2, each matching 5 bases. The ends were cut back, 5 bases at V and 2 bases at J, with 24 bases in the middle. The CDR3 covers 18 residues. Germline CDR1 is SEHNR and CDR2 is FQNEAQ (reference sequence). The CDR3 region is CASSVRPGSQREQETQYF. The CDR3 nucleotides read TGTGCCAGCAGCGTCAGGCCAGGGAGCCAGAGGGAACAAGAGACCCAGTACTTC.

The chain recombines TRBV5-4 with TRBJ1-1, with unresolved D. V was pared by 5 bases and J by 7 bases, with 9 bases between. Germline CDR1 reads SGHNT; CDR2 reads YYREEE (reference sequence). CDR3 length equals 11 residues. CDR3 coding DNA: TGTGCCAGCAGTTTTGGACTTGAAGCTTTCTTT. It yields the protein CASSFGLEAFF.

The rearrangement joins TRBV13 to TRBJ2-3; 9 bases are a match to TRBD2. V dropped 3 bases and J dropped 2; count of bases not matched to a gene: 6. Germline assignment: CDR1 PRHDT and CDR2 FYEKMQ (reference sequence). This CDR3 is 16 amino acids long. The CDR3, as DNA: TGTGCCAGCAGCTTCCGGCGGGGGGGTGACACAGATACGCAGTATTTT. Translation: CASSFRRGGDTDTQYF.

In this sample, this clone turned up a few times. The CDR3 sequence: CASSLRWNTEAFF. In DNA, the CDR3 is TGTGCCAGCAGCTTAAGGTGGAACACTGAAGCTTTCTTT. This chain links TRBV7-2 with TRBJ1-1; the D is unclear. V was shortened by 2 bases and J by 1 base, with 5 bases between the two germline ends. Germline-derived CDR1 and CDR2 are SGHTA and FQGNSA. This CDR3 has 13 amino acids.